This T cell receptor (beta chain) was captured in a study of CD8 T cells in ankylosing spondylitis. MiXCR was run by TCRdb on the 5' RACE reads, yielding one entry per CDR3 protein. The data contain 250,000 to 350,000 distinct CDR3 sequences, about 20% of them singletons. V was pared by 3 bases and J by 1 base, with 12 bases between. CDR1 and CDR2 from the germline V gene are MDHEN and SYDVKM. CDR3 length: 15 residues. In this sample, this clonotype turned up many times. The rearrangement links TRBV28 to TRBJ1-1, with D uncertain. The receptor was isolated from a male donor with ankylosing spondylitis or in good health (not recorded which). Sequencing input: blood, either unsorted or a sorted T cell fraction (not recorded which). CDR3 sequence (DNA): TGTGCCAGCAGTTTGCCCGGGTGGGGGAACACTGAAGCTTTCTTT. Translation gives CASSLPGWGNTEAFF.